This T cell receptor (beta chain) is from a study of T cell responses to AZD1222 COVID-19 vaccine (dated by TCRdb to about 2021). Concerning the study at large: A total of approximately 240 trial participants underwent TCR sequencing, of whom nearly 210 received two doses of AZD1222 and about 25 received two doses of the MenACWY control vaccine. Trial participants were enrolled into age subgroups of 18-55, 56-69 and 70-plus years, which contained approximately 150, 28 and 58 TCR-sequenced participants, respectively. Results and caveats for the whole study, not just this receptor: In the small 56-69-year group, the increase in depth fell short of significance, most likely because of low power. Only five or six AZD1222 recipients were SARS-CoV-2 seropositive at baseline, limiting conclusions about previously exposed vaccinees. No day 14 peak-response samples were available, so repertoires were characterized only after the peak T cell response. Most participants were white British and females outnumbered males, and the authors suggested that clonal diversity may have been underestimated. The whole spike protein was spanned by vaccine-associated CD4 TCRs, and dominant responses were seen in regions 160-218 and 743-854. Reportedly, almost half of the unique spike-specific TCRs recognized epitopes lying outside the regions that are mutated in the B.1.351 and B.1.1.7 variants. After two AZD1222 doses, spike-specific TCR breadth and depth were significantly higher than at day 0 and than in MenACWY recipients.

The CDR3 regions of human TCRbeta chains were analyzed by immunosequencing. As for how the authors treated the data: Repertoire TCRs were matched against a reference library of SARS-CoV-2-specific TCRs generated with the MIRA antigen-specificity platform. Breadth was defined as the fraction of unique TCRs that were SARS-CoV-2-associated, and depth was defined as the fraction of total T cells that were SARS-CoV-2-associated. Using the MIRA data, every spike-specific TCR was mapped to the spike region that the TCR reacted to and assigned to either a CD4 or a CD8 class. Log10-transformed breadth and depth values were compared by one-way ANOVA with Sidak's multiple comparisons tests. Drawn from immuneACCESS, this table holds only the in-frame rearrangements with V and J called that TCRdb kept. Clones are partly lost; checked studies trace under half to an unresolved V gene and leave the rest unexplained. For V, J and clone size, that table is used; D and trimming come from the DNA. Recorded for this sample are around 130,000 clones; 75% to 95% of them occurred a single time. The ten largest clones represent under 4.5% of the sample.

As to this clone: No antigen is known for it. One base away there is no much larger clone; base qualities are not given.

The germline V gene supplies CDR1 SGHRS and CDR2 YFSETQ. CDR3 length: 16 amino acids, cysteine to phenylalanine. The kept DNA is CDR3 alone, 48 bases in frame from the first base. The junction carries 19 bases between V and J, which are trimmed by 7 bases and 0 bases respectively. Reading the label with the study, this specimen's time point is: about 28 days (+/-7) after the second vaccine dose. The meaning of the sample's treatment or condition label: meningococcal conjugate vaccine given as trial control. Vaccinee samples came from UK trials COV001 and COV002, including a single-blind randomized controlled phase 2/3 trial of AZD1222 (ChAdOx1 nCoV-19) in healthy adults. For TCRbeta chain sequencing, PBMC samples were collected from trial participants at day 0 and at day 28 after the second dose.

The origin of this receptor is an adult who received the MenACWY meningococcal vaccine as a control. Here the chain combines TRBV5-1 and TRBJ1-1, with the D gene not confidently named. The specimen comprised peripheral blood, sampled 28 days after the second dose of the MenACWY control vaccine. The DNA sequence is TGCGCCAGCGCAAGTGGCACAGTAGGTTTGAACACTGAAGCTTTCTTT. This gives the protein CASASGTVGLNTEAFF. With the portions outside the CDR3 filled from the reference TRBV5-1 and TRBJ1-1 genes, the complete variable region becomes KAGVTQTPRYLIKTRGQQVTLSCSPISGHRSVSWYQQTPGQGLQFLFEYFSETQRNKGNFPGRFSGRQFSNSRSEMNVSTLELGDSALYLCASASGTVGLNTEAFFGQGTRLTVV.